These 28 T cell receptor beta chains share one sample of origin, sequenced in a study of cytomegalovirus exposure and HLA in healthy donors. Clones were sequenced by immunoSEQ multiplex PCR, and TCRdb holds only the in-frame ones, with some missing. The sample shows about 150,000 clones, 94% of them seen only once. Input material: PBMCs. The receptors originated from a man younger than 35 in good health and CMV-seropositive.

Of note for this clone: Within the sample, other DNA sequences also encode this same CDR3. This sequence joins TRBV5-1 and TRBJ2-5; 16 bases map to TRBD2. CDR3 length: 18 residues. V lost 3 bases, J lost 1 base, and 6 bases stayed unmatched. Germline V gene sequence: CDR1 SGHRS, CDR2 YFSETQ. CDR3 region: CASSSGLAGGLSQETQYF. CDR3 nucleotides: TGCGCCAGCAGCTCGGGACTAGCGGGAGGGTTAAGCCAAGAGACCCAGTACTTC.

The V call is TRBV19, the J call TRBJ2-5; 10 bases match TRBD2. Germline V gene data show CDR1 as LNHDA and CDR2 as SQIVND (reference sequence). Trimming took 4 bases from V and 5 from J; bases not matched to a gene: 4. The CDR3 has 14 amino acids. Here the CDR3 reads CASSTLAGEETQYF. DNA for the CDR3: TGTGCCAGTAGTACCCTAGCGGGAGAGGAGACCCAGTACTTC. The full variable domain, rest sourced from reference TRBV19 and TRBJ2-5, is DGGITQSPKYLFRKEGQNVTLSCEQNLNHDAMYWYRQDPGQGLRLIYYSQIVNDFQKGDIAEGYSVSREKKESFPLTVTSAQKNPTAFYLCASSTLAGEETQYFGPGTRLLVL.

V gene TRBV7-8 combines with J gene TRBJ1-4, with D uncertain. Trimming took 1 base from V and 2 from J, leaving 11 bases between them. CDR1 and CDR2 from the germline V gene are SGHVS and FQNEAQ. There are 16 residues in the CDR3. The CDR3: CASSLVFRVTNEKLFF. The CDR3 DNA is TGTGCCAGCAGCTTAGTTTTCCGGGTGACTAATGAAAAACTGTTTTTT. Supplemented by reference TRBV7-8 and TRBJ1-4, the full variable domain reads GAGVSQSPRYKVAKRGQDVALRCDPISGHVSLFWYQQALGQGPEFLTYFQNEAQLDKSGLPSDRFFAERPEGSVSTLKIQRTQQEDSAVYLCASSLVFRVTNEKLFFGSGTQLSVL.

The chain links TRBV11-1 to TRBJ1-5, with D tentatively TRBD1 (6 bases). The CDR3 runs to 13 residues. Trimming cost V 5 bases and J 7 bases, with 12 bases left between them. Germline CDR1 is SGHAT and CDR2 is FQDESV (reference sequence). The CDR3 sequence: CASSQQGGQPQHF. The CDR3 DNA reads as TGTGCCAGCAGCCAACAGGGTGGGCAGCCCCAGCATTTT.

This clone was counted once. The chain uses TRBV5-4 and TRBJ2-3; maybe TRBD2 (5 bases). This CDR3 comprises 16 residues. Trimming took 1 base from V and 2 from J, leaving 14 bases between them. Looked up from germline, CDR1 is SGHNT and CDR2 is YYREEE (reference sequence). The CDR3 spells CASSLIDGVVTDTQYF. DNA for the CDR3: TGTGCCAGCAGCTTGATTGACGGGGTAGTCACAGATACGCAGTATTTT. Using reference TRBV5-4 and TRBJ2-3 for the parts outside the CDR3, the full variable domain is ETGVTQSPTHLIKTRGQQVTLRCSSQSGHNTVSWYQQALGQGPQFIFQYYREEENGRGNFPPRFSGLQFPNYSSELNVNALELDDSALYLCASSLIDGVVTDTQYFGPGTRLTVL.

This clone was detected once. The chain uses TRBV7-2 and TRBJ2-5; 9 bases are a match to TRBD2. There are 16 residues in the CDR3. Trimming at V came to 1 base and at J to 6 bases, leaving 9 bases not matched to a gene. Germline CDR1 and CDR2: SGHTA and FQGNSA. CDR3 coding DNA: TGTGCCAGCAGCTTAGAGGCGGCTAGCGGGACCAAGACCCAGTACTTC. Translating gives CASSLEAASGTKTQYF.

The count of this clone is one. This rearrangement joins TRBV25-1 to TRBJ1-1; D is undetermined. V lost 6 bases and J 6 bases, leaving 14 bases between the germline ends. The germline V gene has CDR1 MGHDK and CDR2 SYGVNS. The CDR3 sequence is 13 residues long. CDR3 in DNA: TGTGCCAGCAGCAAGACCCCCGGGGCTGAAGCTTTCTTT. This encodes CASSKTPGAEAFF. The variable domain in full, completed from reference TRBV25-1 and TRBJ1-1, reads EADIYQTPRYLVIGTGKKITLECSQTMGHDKMYWYQQDPGMELHLIHYSYGVNSTEKGDLSSESTVSRIRTEHFPLTLESARPSHTSQYLCASSKTPGAEAFFGQGTRLTVV.

The chain recombines TRBV7-8 with TRBJ2-7; 9 nucleotides match TRBD2. The CDR3 extends over 17 amino acids. CDR1 is SGHVS, CDR2 FQNEAQ, per germline. V lost 1 base to trimming and J lost 3 bases; unmatched junction nucleotides: 10. The CDR3 sequence: CASSLVLVAGVGYEQYF. The CDR3 DNA sequence: TGTGCCAGCAGCTTAGTCCTCGTAGCGGGAGTGGGCTACGAGCAGTACTTC.

This chain uses TRBV6-1 with TRBJ2-2; 10 bases agree with TRBD2. There are 16 residues in the CDR3. Germline lookup yields CDR1 MNHNS and CDR2 SASEGT. Trimming cost V 2 bases and J 3 bases; bases outside gene matches: 3. The chain's CDR3 is CASSELAGEDTGELFF. CDR3 sequence (DNA): TGTGCCAGCAGTGAACTAGCGGGAGAAGACACCGGGGAGCTGTTTTTT.

The chain has TRBV9 and TRBJ2-2; perhaps TRBD2 as D (6 bases). This CDR3 comprises 18 residues. The ends were cut back, 4 bases at V and 1 base at J, with 20 bases in the middle. Germline CDR1 and CDR2: SGDLS and YYNGEE. This CDR3 reads CASSPTAGLALNTGELFF. DNA for the CDR3: TGTGCCAGCAGCCCAACGGCTGGGCTAGCGCTGAACACCGGGGAGCTGTTTTTT.

There are a few counts of this clone. This chain links TRBV6-5 with TRBJ1-2; tentatively, D is TRBD1 (5 bases). The CDR3 is made up of 12 amino acids. Germline CDR1 reads MNHEY; CDR2 reads SVGAGI. Deletions cut 5 bases from V and 5 bases from J, with 9 bases between. CDR3 sequence (DNA): TGTGCCAGCAGTGAAGCAGGGTATGGCTACACCTTC. It is translated as CASSEAGYGYTF.

The J gene is TRBJ1-1, the V gene TRBV6-6; the match to TRBD1 covers 9 bases. Germline V gene data show CDR1 as MNHNY and CDR2 as SVGAGI (reference sequence). CDR3 length equals 16 residues. The junction had 11 bases not matched to a gene; V was cut back by 6 bases and J by 3 bases. CDR3 sequence (DNA): TGTGCCAGCAGCCGAGGGAACAGGGGGCGGGACACTGAAGCTTTCTTT. Its translation is CASSRGNRGRDTEAFF.

The V gene is TRBV5-6, the J gene TRBJ1-1; 8 bases are shared with TRBD1. Looked up from germline, CDR1 is SGHDT and CDR2 is YYEEEE. Unmatched junction bases numbered 8, after V lost 2 bases and J lost 2 bases. The CDR3 sequence is 16 residues long. For the CDR3, the DNA is TGTGCCAGCAGCTTCCGGACAGGGATGATAAACACTGAAGCTTTCTTT. Translation gives CASSFRTGMINTEAFF.

The genes are TRBV6-5 and TRBJ1-3, with a weak D call TRBD1 (5 bases). V lost 5 bases and J lost 4, with 15 bases in between. The CDR3 consists of 15 residues. Germline CDR1 reads MNHEY; CDR2 reads SVGAGI. The CDR3 nucleotides are TGTGCCAGCAGTCGGGGGACTCGGACCGGAAACACCATATATTTT. It specifies CASSRGTRTGNTIYF.

The V call is TRBV7-8, the J call TRBJ2-5, with D possibly TRBD1 on 5 matching bases. The CDR3 covers 16 residues. Germline-derived CDR1 and CDR2 are SGHVS and FQNEAQ. The germline V and J ends were trimmed by 1 base and 3 bases, with 15 bases remaining between them. The CDR3 loop reads CASSLVVGANKETQYF. Here the CDR3 DNA reads TGTGCCAGCAGCTTAGTCGTAGGGGCCAACAAAGAGACCCAGTACTTC.

The V gene is TRBV6-1, the J gene TRBJ1-2, with 7 bases lining up with TRBD1. CDR3 size: 15 residues. Trimming at V came to 6 bases and at J to 8 bases, leaving 15 bases not matched to a gene. Germline CDR1 is MNHNS and CDR2 is SASEGT. CDR3 sequence: CASRDYGQDPYGYTF. CDR3 nucleotides: TGTGCCAGCAGAGACTATGGACAGGACCCTTACGGCTACACCTTC.

The CDR3 region is CASSLVRWTSGSSTDTQYF. CDR3 coding DNA: TGTGCCAGCAGTTTAGTTCGTTGGACTAGCGGCTCTAGCACAGATACGCAGTATTTT. The chain combines TRBV28 with TRBJ2-3, with 10 bases identical to TRBD2. J was trimmed by 0 bases and V by 2 bases; bases with no gene match: 11. This CDR3 is 19 amino acids long. Germline V gene lookup returns CDR1 MDHEN and CDR2 SYDVKM.

The V and J genes are TRBV5-1 and TRBJ2-1; 10 positions match TRBD2. Germline CDR1 is SGHRS and CDR2 is YFSETQ. This CDR3 contains 16 residues. Losses at the gene ends were 0 bases for V and 6 bases for J; bases not matched to a gene: 6. CDR3 DNA sequence: TGCGCCAGCAGCTTGGAACTAGCGGGATGGGGCAATGAGCAGTTCTTC. It codes for CASSLELAGWGNEQFF.

The chain recombines TRBV5-1 with TRBJ1-2, with D unresolved. V was shortened by 4 bases and J by 4 bases, with 8 bases between the two germline ends. This CDR3 is 12 amino acids long. Germline loops: CDR1 SGHRS, CDR2 YFSETQ. CDR3 sequence: CASSAGSYGYTF. The DNA for the CDR3 is TGCGCCAGCAGCGCCGGGTCCTATGGCTACACCTTC.

The V and J genes are TRBV2 and TRBJ2-7; the D gene is possibly TRBD2 (6 bases). Germline values: CDR1 SNHLY, CDR2 FYNNEI. Trimming removed 6 bases at V and 0 bases at J, with 12 bases between. There are 14 residues in the CDR3. The CDR3 DNA sequence: TGTGCCAGCAGGGAGGGCCAAGTCTCCTACGAGCAGTACTTC. Translated, it gives CASREGQVSYEQYF.

CDR3 nucleotide sequence: TGTGCCAGCTCACCGGGACAGGGGACCACTGAAGCTTTCTTT. The encoded protein is CASSPGQGTTEAFF. This chain connects TRBV18 to TRBJ1-1; 10 bases map to TRBD1. Germline V lookup: CDR1 KGHSH, CDR2 LQKENI. This CDR3 spans 14 amino acids. After removal of 3 bases from V and 4 bases from J, the junction contained 2 bases not matched to a gene. The full variable domain, completed using reference TRBV18 and TRBJ1-1, is NAGVMQNPRHLVRRRGQEARLRCSPMKGHSHVYWYRQLPEEGLKFMVYLQKENIIDESGMPKERFSAEFPKEGPSILRIQQVVRGDSAAYFCASSPGQGTTEAFFGQGTRLTVV.

V usage is TRBV11-1 and J usage is TRBJ1-1; D is undetermined. This CDR3 contains 15 residues. The V end lost 5 bases, the J end lost 1 base, and 14 bases lay between the germline ends. In germline, CDR1 is SGHAT, CDR2 FQDESV (reference sequence). CDR3: CASSTEGTRNTEAFF. The CDR3 nucleotides are TGTGCCAGCAGCACCGAGGGCACAAGGAACACTGAAGCTTTCTTT.

The chain couples TRBV10-2 to TRBJ1-5; TRBD1 aligns across 8 bases. J lost 6 bases, V lost 2 bases, and 9 bases had no gene match. This CDR3 has 16 amino acids. Germline-derived CDR1 and CDR2 are WSHSY and SAAADI. This chain's CDR3 is CASSETQTGGGQPQHF. Here the CDR3 DNA reads TGCGCCAGCAGTGAGACACAAACAGGGGGAGGTCAGCCCCAGCATTTT.

This rearrangement joins TRBV4-2 to TRBJ2-3, with 12 bases fitting TRBD2. Trimming took 5 bases from V and 5 from J; bases not matched to a gene: 5. Per germline, CDR1 LGHNA and CDR2 YNFKEQ. The CDR3 consists of 15 residues. The CDR3 DNA reads TGTGCCAGCAGCAAGACTAGCGGGAGCGGAGATACGCAGTATTTT. It translates to CASSKTSGSGDTQYF.

V and J are TRBV5-1 and TRBJ1-1; no firm D call. CDR1 is SGHRS, CDR2 YFSETQ, per germline. Trimming took 2 bases from V and 0 from J, leaving 11 bases between them. The CDR3 length is 15 residues. CDR3 in amino acids: CASSLPDTLNTEAFF. CDR3 DNA: TGCGCCAGCAGCTTACCCGACACCTTGAACACTGAAGCTTTCTTT.

The V gene is TRBV19, the J gene TRBJ2-7; 11 bases agree with TRBD1. The CDR3 has 15 amino acids. Germline CDR1 is LNHDA and CDR2 is SQIVND (reference sequence). With V trimmed by 4 bases and J by 4 bases, 6 bases remained unmatched. Written as DNA, the CDR3 is TGTGCCAGTAGTACACCGGGACAGGGGGTGTACGAGCAGTACTTC. Translation gives CASSTPGQGVYEQYF. Together with reference TRBV19 and TRBJ2-7, the CDR3 gives the full variable domain: DGGITQSPKYLFRKEGQNVTLSCEQNLNHDAMYWYRQDPGQGLRLIYYSQIVNDFQKGDIAEGYSVSREKKESFPLTVTSAQKNPTAFYLCASSTPGQGVYEQYFGPGTRLTVT.

V usage is TRBV5-1 and J usage is TRBJ2-7; 13 bases line up with TRBD2. Per germline, CDR1 SGHRS and CDR2 YFSETQ. J was trimmed by 2 bases and V by 4 bases; bases with no gene match: 6. The CDR3 extends over 16 amino acids. The CDR3 loop reads CASSPGLAGAAYEQYF. The CDR3 nucleotides are TGCGCCAGCAGCCCCGGACTAGCGGGAGCCGCCTACGAGCAGTACTTC.

The rearrangement links TRBV5-4 to TRBJ1-1; no definite D call. The ends were cut back, 9 bases at V and 7 bases at J, with 22 bases in the middle. The CDR3 consists of 14 residues. Per the germline V gene, CDR1 is SGHNT and CDR2 is YYREEE (reference sequence). CDR3 sequence reads: CATHRAPAKVEAFF. CDR3 bases: TGTGCCACCCACAGAGCACCCGCAAAGGTTGAAGCTTTCTTT.